This TCR beta chain stems from a study of blood T cells in healthy people across ages. Sample-barcoded 5' priming and a J-beta primer mix drove a second PCR of 7 to 11 cycles. TCRdb recomputed calls from the 5' RACE reads with MiXCR, one row per CDR3 protein. The table has about 640,000 distinct CDR3 sequences, roughly 50% seen once. There are 18 residues in the CDR3. The V and J ends lost 8 bases and 10 bases, in that order; junction bases with no gene match: 18. The rearrangement joins TRBV6-7 to TRBJ1-6, with TRBD1 matching over 12 bases. TRBV6-7 belongs to the ORF category, with a function that is uncertain. The TCR comes from a man between 60 and 70 years old in good health. Sequenced material: blood. DNA of the CDR3: TGTGCCAGCCCCCGGGGACAGGGGGCGGGTTTCGGCGCATCACCCCTCCACTTT. Translated, it gives CASPRGQGAGFGASPLHF.